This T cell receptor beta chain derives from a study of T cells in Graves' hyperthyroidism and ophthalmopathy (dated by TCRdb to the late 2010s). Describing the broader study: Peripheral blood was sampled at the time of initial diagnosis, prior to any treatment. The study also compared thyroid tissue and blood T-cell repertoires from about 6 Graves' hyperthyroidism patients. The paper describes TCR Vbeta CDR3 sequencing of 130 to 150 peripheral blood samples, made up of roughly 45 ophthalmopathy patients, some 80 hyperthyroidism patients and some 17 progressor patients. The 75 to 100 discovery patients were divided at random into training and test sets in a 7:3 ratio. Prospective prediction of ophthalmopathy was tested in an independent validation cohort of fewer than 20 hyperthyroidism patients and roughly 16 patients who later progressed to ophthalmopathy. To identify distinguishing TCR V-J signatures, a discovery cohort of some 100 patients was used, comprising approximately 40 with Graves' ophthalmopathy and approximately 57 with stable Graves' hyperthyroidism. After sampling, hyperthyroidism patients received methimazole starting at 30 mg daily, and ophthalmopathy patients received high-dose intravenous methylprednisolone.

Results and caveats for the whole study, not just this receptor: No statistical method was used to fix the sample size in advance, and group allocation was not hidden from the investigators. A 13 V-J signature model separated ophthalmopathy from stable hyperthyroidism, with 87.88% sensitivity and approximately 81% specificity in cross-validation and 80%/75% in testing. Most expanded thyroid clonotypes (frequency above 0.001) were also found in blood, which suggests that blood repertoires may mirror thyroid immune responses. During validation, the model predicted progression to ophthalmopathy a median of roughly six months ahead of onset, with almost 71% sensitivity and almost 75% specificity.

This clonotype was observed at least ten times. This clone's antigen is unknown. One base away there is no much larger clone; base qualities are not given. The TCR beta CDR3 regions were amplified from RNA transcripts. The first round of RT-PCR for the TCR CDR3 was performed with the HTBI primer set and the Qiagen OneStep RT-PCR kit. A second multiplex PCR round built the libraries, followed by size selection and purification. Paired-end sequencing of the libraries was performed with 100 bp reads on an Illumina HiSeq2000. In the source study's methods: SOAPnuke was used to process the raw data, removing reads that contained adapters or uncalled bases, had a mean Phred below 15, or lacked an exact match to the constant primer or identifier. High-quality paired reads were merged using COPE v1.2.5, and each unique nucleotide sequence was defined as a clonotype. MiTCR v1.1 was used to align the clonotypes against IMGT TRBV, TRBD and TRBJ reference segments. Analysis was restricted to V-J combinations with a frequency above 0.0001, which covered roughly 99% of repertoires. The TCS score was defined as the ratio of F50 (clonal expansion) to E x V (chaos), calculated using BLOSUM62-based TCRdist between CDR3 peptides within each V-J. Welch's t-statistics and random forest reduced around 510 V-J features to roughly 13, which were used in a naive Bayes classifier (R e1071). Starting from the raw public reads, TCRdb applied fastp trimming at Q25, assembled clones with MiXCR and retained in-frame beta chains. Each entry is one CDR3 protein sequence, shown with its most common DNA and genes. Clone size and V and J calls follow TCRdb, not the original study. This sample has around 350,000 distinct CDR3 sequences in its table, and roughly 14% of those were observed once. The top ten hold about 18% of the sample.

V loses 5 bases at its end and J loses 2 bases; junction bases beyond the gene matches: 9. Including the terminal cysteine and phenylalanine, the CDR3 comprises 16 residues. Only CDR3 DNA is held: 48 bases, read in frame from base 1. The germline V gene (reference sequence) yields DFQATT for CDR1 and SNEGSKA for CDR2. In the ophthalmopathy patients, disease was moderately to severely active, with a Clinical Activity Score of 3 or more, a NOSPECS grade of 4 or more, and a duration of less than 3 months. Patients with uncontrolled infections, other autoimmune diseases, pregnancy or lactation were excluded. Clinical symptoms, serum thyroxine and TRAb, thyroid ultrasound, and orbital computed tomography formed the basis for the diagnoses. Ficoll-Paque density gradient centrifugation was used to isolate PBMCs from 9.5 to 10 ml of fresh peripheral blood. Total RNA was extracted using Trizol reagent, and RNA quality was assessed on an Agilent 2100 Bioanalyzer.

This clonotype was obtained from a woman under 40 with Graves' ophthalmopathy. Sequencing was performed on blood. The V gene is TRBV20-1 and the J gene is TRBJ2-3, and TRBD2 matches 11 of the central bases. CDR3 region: CSAGWGLADYTDTQYF. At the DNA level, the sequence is TGCAGTGCTGGATGGGGACTAGCGGACTACACAGATACGCAGTATTTT.